The rows below give T cell receptor beta chains drawn from one sample of a study of blood T cell repertoires in COVID-19. Generated by immunoSEQ multiplex PCR, the TCRdb table keeps only in-frame clones and is missing some. The sample has about 100,000 clones, approximately 83% seen once. Specimen: PBMCs or T cells enriched from blood (not recorded which). These TCRs come from a woman aged 45-60 years who had recovered from COVID-19. The CDR3 runs from the conserved cysteine through the conserved F or W. The D gene is left open where the match is weak. Part of the rows lack a size; the others show once, few, many or a class for expanded clones.

clone_size	v_call	d_call	j_call	cdr3_aa	cdr3_nt
.	TRBV28	.	TRBJ1-6	CASSLSSNISPLHF	TGTGCCAGCAGTTTAAGTAGTAATATTTCACCCCTCCACTTT
once	TRBV10-3	TRBD1	TRBJ1-1	CAISGDRGSHTEAFF	TGTGCCATCAGTGGGGACAGGGGGTCACACACTGAAGCTTTCTTT
.	TRBV10-3	.	TRBJ1-1	CAISEQAANTEAFF	TGTGCCATCAGTGAGCAAGCGGCGAACACTGAAGCTTTCTTT
.	TRBV10-3	.	TRBJ2-7	CAISVDNYEQYF	TGTGCCATCAGTGTCGACAACTACGAGCAGTACTTC
.	TRBV30	.	TRBJ1-4	CAWSTGEGWEKLFF	TGTGCCTGGAGTACCGGGGAGGGTTGGGAAAAACTGTTTTTT
.	TRBV24-1	TRBD1	TRBJ1-2	CATSVGTAYGYTF	TGTGCCACCAGTGTAGGGACAGCCTATGGCTACACCTTC
few	TRBV19	TRBD1	TRBJ1-4	CASKNRGTNEKLFF	TGTGCCAGTAAAAACAGGGGAACTAATGAAAAACTGTTTTTT
.	TRBV4-1	TRBD1	TRBJ2-1	CASSFGQGLREQFF	TGCGCCAGCAGCTTCGGACAGGGGTTGCGTGAGCAGTTCTTC
.	TRBV2	.	TRBJ1-5	CASSEGQVSQPQHF	TGTGCCAGCAGTGAAGGACAGGTTAGCCAGCCCCAGCATTTT
.	TRBV18	TRBD2	TRBJ2-7	CASSPTSGGHYEQYF	TGTGCCAGCTCACCTACTAGCGGGGGGCACTACGAGCAGTACTTC
.	TRBV27	TRBD1	TRBJ1-6	CASSFRWGGTGHSPLHF	TGTGCCAGCAGTTTTAGATGGGGAGGGACAGGGCATTCACCCCTCCACTTT
.	TRBV27	TRBD2	TRBJ2-3	CASSLGTKQYF	TGTGCCAGCAGCCTCGGGACTAAGCAGTATTTT
.	TRBV24-1	.	TRBJ2-2	CATSDPRQGGTGELFF	TGTGCCACCAGTGACCCTAGACAGGGAGGCACCGGGGAGCTGTTTTTT
.	TRBV6-1	.	TRBJ1-1	CASSELAKVSEAFF	TGTGCCAGCAGTGAATTAGCGAAAGTATCTGAAGCTTTCTTT
.	TRBV6-5	TRBD1	TRBJ1-2	CASRRTGEVEGYTF	TGTGCCAGCAGGCGAACAGGGGAAGTAGAGGGCTACACCTTC
.	TRBV19	TRBD1	TRBJ1-2	CASSTSGQGAYYGYTF	TGTGCCAGTAGTACCTCGGGACAGGGGGCATACTATGGCTACACCTTC
.	TRBV27	.	TRBJ1-4	CASSPGRTSEKLFF	TGTGCCAGCAGTCCCGGGAGGACAAGTGAAAAACTGTTTTTT
.	TRBV30	TRBD1	TRBJ1-1	CACEIPGQGKNTEAFF	TGTGCCTGCGAAATCCCGGGACAGGGGAAGAACACTGAAGCTTTCTTT
few	TRBV4-1	TRBD2	TRBJ2-1	CASRTSDPYNEQFF	TGCGCCAGCCGGACTAGCGACCCCTACAATGAGCAGTTCTTC
.	TRBV30	.	TRBJ2-7	CAWSIPGLEQYF	TGTGCCTGGAGCATACCGGGACTCGAGCAGTACTTC
.	TRBV29-1	TRBD2	TRBJ2-1	CSGGGGPYNEQFF	TGCAGCGGCGGGGGGGGCCCCTACAATGAGCAGTTCTTC
.	TRBV4-1	TRBD1	TRBJ1-5	CASSQVVGTGGDQPQHF	TGCGCCAGCAGCCAAGTGGTGGGGACAGGGGGCGATCAGCCCCAGCATTTT
.	TRBV3-1/TRBV3-2	TRBD1	TRBJ1-4	CASSQELQGADEKLFF	TGTGCCAGCAGCCAAGAGCTGCAGGGGGCGGATGAAAAACTGTTTTTT
.	TRBV28	.	TRBJ1-5	CASSSPNTGMRQPQHF	TGTGCCAGCAGTTCGCCAAACACAGGGATGAGGCAGCCCCAGCATTTT
.	TRBV5-4	.	TRBJ1-2	CASSLTGPANYGYTF	TGTGCCAGCAGCTTGACAGGCCCCGCTAACTATGGCTACACCTTC
.	TRBV11-1	.	TRBJ2-3	CASSLQRDSTDTQYF	TGTGCCAGCAGCTTACAGAGGGATAGCACAGATACGCAGTATTTT
.	TRBV28	.	TRBJ1-6	CASSLRGGYNSPLHF	TGTGCCAGCAGTTTGAGGGGGGGGTATAATTCACCCCTCCACTTT
.	TRBV9	.	TRBJ2-2	CASSVVPETGELFF	TGTGCCAGCAGCGTAGTCCCTGAGACCGGGGAGCTGTTTTTT
.	TRBV9	TRBD1	TRBJ2-3	CASSVGPGGSTDTQYF	TGTGCCAGCAGCGTAGGACCAGGGGGAAGCACAGATACGCAGTATTTT
.	TRBV5-4	TRBD2	TRBJ2-1	CASSVGLAGGGEQFF	TGTGCCAGCAGCGTGGGACTAGCGGGAGGAGGGGAGCAGTTCTTC
.	TRBV19	TRBD2	TRBJ2-1	CASSIGGGRGGEQFF	TGTGCCAGTAGTATAGGTGGCGGGAGGGGAGGTGAGCAGTTCTTC
.	TRBV28	.	TRBJ1-4	CASSLSATNEKLFF	TGTGCCAGCAGTTTATCTGCAACTAATGAAAAACTGTTTTTT
.	TRBV29-1	TRBD2	TRBJ2-1	CSVNGLADYNEQFF	TGCAGCGTCAATGGGCTAGCGGATTACAATGAGCAGTTCTTC
few	TRBV9	.	TRBJ2-1	CASSPRTGRYAGGPYNEQFF	TGTGCCAGCAGCCCTCGGACAGGGAGGTATGCGGGAGGGCCCTACAATGAGCAGTTCTTC
.	TRBV12-3/TRBV12-4	.	TRBJ2-1	CASSLVRDNEQFF	TGTGCCAGCAGTTTAGTCAGGGACAATGAGCAGTTCTTC
.	TRBV6-4	TRBD1	TRBJ2-3	CASSVTGDTDTQYF	TGTGCCAGCAGTGTTACAGGGGACACAGATACGCAGTATTTT